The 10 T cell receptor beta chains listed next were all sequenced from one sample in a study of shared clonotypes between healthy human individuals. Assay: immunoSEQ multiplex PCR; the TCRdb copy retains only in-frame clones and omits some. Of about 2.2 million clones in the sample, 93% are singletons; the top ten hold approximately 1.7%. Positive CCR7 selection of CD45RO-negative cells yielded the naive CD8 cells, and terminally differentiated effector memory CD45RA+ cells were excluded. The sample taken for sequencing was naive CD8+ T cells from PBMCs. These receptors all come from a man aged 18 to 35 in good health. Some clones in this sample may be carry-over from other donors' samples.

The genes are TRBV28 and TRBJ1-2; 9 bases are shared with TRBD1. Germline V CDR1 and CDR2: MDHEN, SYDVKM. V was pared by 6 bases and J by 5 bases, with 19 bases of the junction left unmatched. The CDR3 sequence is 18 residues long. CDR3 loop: CASSVGKGQGLFRYGYTF. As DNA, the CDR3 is TGTGCCAGCAGCGTGGGGAAGGGACAGGGCCTGTTTAGGTATGGCTACACCTTC.

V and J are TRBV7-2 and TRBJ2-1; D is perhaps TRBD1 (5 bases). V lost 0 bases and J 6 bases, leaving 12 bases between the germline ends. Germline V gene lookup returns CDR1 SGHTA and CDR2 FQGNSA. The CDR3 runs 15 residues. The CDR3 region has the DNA TGTGCCAGCAGCTTAGCGAGTAGGGGTGGCAATGAGCAGTTCTTC. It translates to CASSLASRGGNEQFF.

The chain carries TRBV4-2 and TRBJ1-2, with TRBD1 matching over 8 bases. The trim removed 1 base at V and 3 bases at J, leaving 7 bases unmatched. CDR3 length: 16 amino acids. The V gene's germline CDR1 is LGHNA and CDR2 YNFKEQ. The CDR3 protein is CASSQGRTGKDYGYTF. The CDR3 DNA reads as TGTGCCAGCAGCCAAGGGAGGACAGGGAAGGACTATGGCTACACCTTC.

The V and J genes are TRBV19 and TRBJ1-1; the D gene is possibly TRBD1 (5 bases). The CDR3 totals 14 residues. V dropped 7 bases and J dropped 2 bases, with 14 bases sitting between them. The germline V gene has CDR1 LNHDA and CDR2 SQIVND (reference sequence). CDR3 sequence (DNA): TGTGCCAGTACGGGCGTGGGGCTAAACACTGAAGCTTTCTTT. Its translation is CASTGVGLNTEAFF.

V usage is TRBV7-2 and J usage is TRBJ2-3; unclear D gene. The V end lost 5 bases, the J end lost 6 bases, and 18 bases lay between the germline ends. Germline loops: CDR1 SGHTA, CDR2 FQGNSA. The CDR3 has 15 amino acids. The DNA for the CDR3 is TGTGCCAGCAGCCCTCGCCCCGGGCGGACGGATACGCAGTATTTT. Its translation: CASSPRPGRTDTQYF.

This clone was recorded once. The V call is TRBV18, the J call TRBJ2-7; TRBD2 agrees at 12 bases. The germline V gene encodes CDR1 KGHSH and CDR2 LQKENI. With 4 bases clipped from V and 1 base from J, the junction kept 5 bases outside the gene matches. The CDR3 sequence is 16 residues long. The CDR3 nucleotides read TGTGCCAGCTCACGCGTACTAGCGGGAGGATCCTACGAGCAGTACTTC. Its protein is CASSRVLAGGSYEQYF.

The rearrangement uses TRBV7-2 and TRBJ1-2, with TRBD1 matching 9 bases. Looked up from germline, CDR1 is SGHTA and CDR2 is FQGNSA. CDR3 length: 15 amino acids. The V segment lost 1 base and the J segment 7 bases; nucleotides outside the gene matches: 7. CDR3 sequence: CASSLVLTGGRGYTF. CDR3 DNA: TGTGCCAGCAGCTTAGTTTTGACAGGGGGTCGTGGCTACACCTTC.

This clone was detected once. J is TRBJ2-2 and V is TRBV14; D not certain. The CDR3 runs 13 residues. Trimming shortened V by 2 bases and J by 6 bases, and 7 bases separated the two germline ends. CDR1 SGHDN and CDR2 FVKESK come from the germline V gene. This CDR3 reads CASSQLRSGELFF. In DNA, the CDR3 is TGTGCCAGCAGCCAACTCAGGTCCGGGGAGCTGTTTTTT.

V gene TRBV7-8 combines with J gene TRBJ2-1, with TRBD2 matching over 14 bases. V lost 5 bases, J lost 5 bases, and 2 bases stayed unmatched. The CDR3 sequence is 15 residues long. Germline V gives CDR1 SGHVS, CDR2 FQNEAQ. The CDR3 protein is CASSPGLAGDNEQFF. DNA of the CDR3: TGTGCCAGCAGCCCGGGACTAGCGGGGGACAATGAGCAGTTCTTC.

The CDR3 region is CASSFMVTGSRRDERNNQPQHF. The DNA of the CDR3 is TGTGCCAGCAGTTTTATGGTGACAGGGTCTCGACGCGATGAGCGAAACAATCAGCCCCAGCATTTT. The chain links TRBV28 to TRBJ1-5; 7 nucleotides line up with TRBD1. The germline V gene has CDR1 MDHEN and CDR2 SYDVKM. The CDR3 has 22 amino acids. V dropped 3 bases and J dropped 3; count of bases not matched to a gene: 26.